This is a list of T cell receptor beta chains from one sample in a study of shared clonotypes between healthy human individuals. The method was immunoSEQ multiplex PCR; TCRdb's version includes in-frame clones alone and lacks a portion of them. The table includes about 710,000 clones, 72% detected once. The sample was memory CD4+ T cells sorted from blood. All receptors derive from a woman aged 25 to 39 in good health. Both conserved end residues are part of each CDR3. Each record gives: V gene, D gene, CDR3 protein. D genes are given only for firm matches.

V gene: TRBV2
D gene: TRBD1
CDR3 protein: CASSAQTGGNTEAFF

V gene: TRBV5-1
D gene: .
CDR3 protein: CASSRTSTGEKLFF

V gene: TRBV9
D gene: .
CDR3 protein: CASSVAPAGELFF

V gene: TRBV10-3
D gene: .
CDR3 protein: CATAGTPVNTGELFF

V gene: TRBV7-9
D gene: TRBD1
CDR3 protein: CASSSTTGEGEKLFF

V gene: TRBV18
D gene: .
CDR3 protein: CASSPTRDVPSGNTEAFF

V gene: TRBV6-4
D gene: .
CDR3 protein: CASSEFVASNEQFF

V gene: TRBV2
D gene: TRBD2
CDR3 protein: CASSEQLAGLGEQFF

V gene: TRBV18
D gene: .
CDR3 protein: CASSPWDNSDTQYF

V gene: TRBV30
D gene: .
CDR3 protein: CAWSMSAGSGNTIYF

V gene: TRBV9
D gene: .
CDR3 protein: CASSVSGLRLSYEQYF

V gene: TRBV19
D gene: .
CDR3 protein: CASSTGLSLRGEQFF

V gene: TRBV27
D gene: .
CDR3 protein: CASSLSGSSYNEQFF

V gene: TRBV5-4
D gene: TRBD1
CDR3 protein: CASSLQGTYGYTF

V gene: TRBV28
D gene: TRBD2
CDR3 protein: CASLSGRSYNEQFF

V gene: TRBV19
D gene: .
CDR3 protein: CATNIGARGEKLFF

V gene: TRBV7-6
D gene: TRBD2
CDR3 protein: CASSRNLAGGNYEQFF

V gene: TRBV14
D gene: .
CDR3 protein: CASSLLQGTSYEQYF

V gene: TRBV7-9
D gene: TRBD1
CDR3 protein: CASSLYLTGLQETQYF

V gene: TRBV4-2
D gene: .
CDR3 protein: CASSQDLYQETQYF

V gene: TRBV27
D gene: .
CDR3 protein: CASSLWAGDSYEQYF

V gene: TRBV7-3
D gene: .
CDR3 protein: CASSQRTRGEQYF

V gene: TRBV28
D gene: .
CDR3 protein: CASSRRYPGGEQYF

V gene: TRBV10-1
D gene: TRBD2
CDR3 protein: CASSESERGVYNEQFF

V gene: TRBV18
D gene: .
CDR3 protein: CASSPEDFAYEQYF

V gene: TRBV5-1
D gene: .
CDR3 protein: CASTPRGAVVIQETQYF

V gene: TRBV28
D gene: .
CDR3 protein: CASSSAAQPQHF

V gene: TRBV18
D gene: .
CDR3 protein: CASSLGMMNTEAFF

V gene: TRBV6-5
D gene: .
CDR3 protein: CASMAGSSYEQYF

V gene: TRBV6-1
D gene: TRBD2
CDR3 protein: CASSERRLAGDYEQYF